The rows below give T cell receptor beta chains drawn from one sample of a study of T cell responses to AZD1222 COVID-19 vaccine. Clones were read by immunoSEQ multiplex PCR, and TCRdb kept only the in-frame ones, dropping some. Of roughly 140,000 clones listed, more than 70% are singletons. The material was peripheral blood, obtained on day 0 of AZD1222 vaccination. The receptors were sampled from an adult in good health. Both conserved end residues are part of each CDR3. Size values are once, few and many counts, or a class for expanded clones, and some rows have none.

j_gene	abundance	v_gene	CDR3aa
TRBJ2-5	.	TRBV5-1	CASSPQGAGVETQYF
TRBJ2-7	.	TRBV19	CASSKTSIAYEQYF
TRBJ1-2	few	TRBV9	CASSPTTGGGTDYGYTF
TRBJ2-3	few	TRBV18	CASSPPGTLGTDTQYF
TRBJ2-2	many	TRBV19	CASRSGLAKGELFF
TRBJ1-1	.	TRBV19	CASSIDRSTEAFF
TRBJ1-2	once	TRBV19	CASSNQGADGYTF
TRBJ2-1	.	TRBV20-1	CSASVPSGRFNNEQFF
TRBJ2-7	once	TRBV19	CASSIGAGRYEQYF
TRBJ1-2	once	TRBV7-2	CASSPQGATGYTF
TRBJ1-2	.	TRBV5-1	CASSLTESYGYTF
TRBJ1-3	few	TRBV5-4	CASSLAGLGNTIYF
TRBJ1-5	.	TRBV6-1	CASSEANGSQPQHF
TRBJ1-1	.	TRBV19	CASSMSGNTEAFF
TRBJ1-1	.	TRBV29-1	CSARDGNTEAFF